The 14 T cell receptor beta chains given below trace back to one sample, sequenced in a study of Graves' ophthalmopathy and Graves' hyperthyroidism. TCR beta CDR3 regions were amplified from RNA transcripts. The library came from an HTBI-primed first-round RT-PCR and a second-round multiplex PCR. TCRdb reprocessed the multiplex PCR reads via MiXCR and lists one record per CDR3 protein. The data contain approximately 460,000 distinct CDR3 sequences, approximately 15% of them singletons. The sample comprised blood. The receptors stem from a woman younger than 45 with Graves' ophthalmopathy.

This clonotype was detected ten times or more. The chain joins TRBV6-1 to TRBJ1-1; no definite D call. The CDR3 totals 12 residues. V shed 4 bases and J shed 4 bases, with 7 bases lying between them. From germline, CDR1 is MNHNS and CDR2 SASEGT. The chain's CDR3 is CASSGGFTEAFF. CDR3 DNA sequence: TGTGCCAGCAGTGGTGGGTTCACTGAAGCTTTCTTT.

At least ten counts were recorded for this clonotype. The rearrangement links TRBV9 to TRBJ2-7; possibly TRBD1 for D (6 bases). Germline-derived CDR1 and CDR2 are SGDLS and YYNGEE. Trimming removed 3 bases at V and 2 bases at J, with 12 bases between. The CDR3 consists of 14 residues. This CDR3 reads CASSGSGAAYEQYF. CDR3 coding DNA: TGTGCCAGCAGCGGCTCAGGGGCGGCCTACGAGCAGTACTTC.

V gene TRBV20-1 combines with J gene TRBJ1-5; tentatively, D is TRBD1 (5 bases). CDR3 length: 15 residues. V lost 1 base to trimming and J lost 4 bases, with 14 bases between them. The germline V gene has CDR1 DFQATT and CDR2 SNEGSKA (reference sequence). The chain's CDR3 is CSARVAGLSNQPQHF. The CDR3 bases are TGCAGTGCTAGAGTAGCAGGGCTTTCAAATCAGCCCCAGCATTTT.

This clonotype was found many times. V is TRBV5-1 and J is TRBJ2-2, with 9 bases matching TRBD2. The CDR3 totals 15 residues. Unmatched junction bases numbered 4, after V lost 4 bases and J lost 3 bases. Germline V lookup: CDR1 SGHRS, CDR2 YFSETQ. DNA of the CDR3: TGCGCCAGCAGCGATGGACTAGCGTACACCGGGGAGCTGTTTTTT. This gives the protein CASSDGLAYTGELFF.

In this sample, this clonotype turned up many times. V is TRBV6-2 or TRBV6-3 and J is TRBJ2-6; no clear D gene. V dropped 7 bases and J dropped 3 bases, with 13 bases sitting between them. The CDR3 extends over 15 amino acids. Germline V CDR1 and CDR2: MNHEY, SVGEGT. The CDR3 spells CASNNLKLGANVLTF. The DNA for the CDR3 is TGTGCCAGCAACAATCTTAAGCTTGGGGCCAACGTCCTGACTTTC.

This clonotype was seen repeatedly, ten times or more. In nucleotides, the CDR3 is TGTGCCATCAGACACCCGGGACAGGGCTCCTACGAGCAGTACTTC. Translation gives CAIRHPGQGSYEQYF. J is TRBJ2-7 and V is TRBV10-3; 9 bases align to TRBD1. This CDR3 is built from 15 residues. With V trimmed by 6 bases and J by 0 bases, 6 bases remained unmatched. Germline V gives CDR1 ENHRY, CDR2 SYGVKD.

Many counts were recorded for this clonotype. The rearrangement uses TRBV6-1 and TRBJ1-2; D is undetermined. Germline V gene lookup returns CDR1 MNHNS and CDR2 SASEGT. Trimming took off 8 bases at V and 3 bases at J, with 16 bases between the two ends. The CDR3 totals 14 residues. The CDR3: CASVSEVKHYGYTF. In nucleotides, the CDR3 is TGTGCCAGCGTGAGCGAGGTTAAGCACTATGGCTACACCTTC.

This clonotype was detected ten times or more. CDR3 DNA sequence: TGTGCCAGCAGTTTAGCCCTACGGCGAGACTCATACGAGCAGTACTTC. The encoded protein is CASSLALRRDSYEQYF. The rearrangement uses TRBV6-5 and TRBJ2-7; no firm D call. This CDR3 comprises 16 residues. Germline-derived CDR1 and CDR2 are MNHEY and SVGAGI. V gave up 4 bases and J gave up 4 bases, with 20 bases separating them.

This clonotype occurred many times. J is TRBJ1-6 and V is TRBV6-1, with D perhaps matching TRBD1 (5 bases). This CDR3 spans 16 amino acids. The V end was cut by 6 bases, the J end by 9 bases, with 21 bases between. CDR1 is MNHNS, CDR2 SASEGT, per germline. The DNA of the CDR3 is TGTGCCAGCAGCCCCGGCCGGGACGCCACTTCTTCACCCCTCCACTTT. It yields the protein CASSPGRDATSSPLHF.

This clonotype showed up many times. V and J are TRBV28 and TRBJ2-7, with 12 bases fitting TRBD1. Germline V gene lookup returns CDR1 MDHEN and CDR2 SYDVKM. The V and J ends lost 6 bases and 7 bases, in that order; junction bases with no gene match: 7. The CDR3 spans 14 residues. This chain's CDR3 is CASRRDRGHWEQYF. The CDR3 DNA is TGTGCCAGCAGGCGGGACAGGGGGCATTGGGAGCAGTACTTC.

This clonotype showed up many times. V is TRBV12-3 or TRBV12-4 and J is TRBJ2-5; perhaps TRBD2 as D (7 bases). The CDR3 totals 14 residues. With 3 bases removed from V and 5 bases from J, the gap between germline ends came to 13 bases. Here the CDR3 reads CASSFKGGRETQYF. The CDR3, as DNA: TGTGCCAGCAGTTTTAAGGGGGGGCGGGAGACCCAGTACTTC.

This clonotype was observed at least ten times. The J gene is TRBJ2-5, the V gene TRBV7-2, with D unclear. V lost 5 bases, J lost 1 base, and 14 bases lay in between. CDR1 is SGHTA, CDR2 FQGNSA, per germline. The CDR3 contains 15 residues. Here the CDR3 DNA reads TGTGCCAGCAGCCTGACGAGGCTAGTCCAAGAGACCCAGTACTTC. Residues: CASSLTRLVQETQYF.

On this clonotype itself: This may arise from a read error, as a much more abundant clone is one base away. The chain joins TRBV20-1 to TRBJ1-1, with D unresolved. CDR3 length: 13 amino acids. Germline lookup yields CDR1 DFQATT and CDR2 SNEGSKA (reference sequence). The CDR3 DNA reads TGCAGCCAGTCCGGCCCCGCCGCGACTGAAGCTTGCTTT. Translating it yields CSQSGPAATEACF.

This clonotype showed up many times. This chain connects TRBV18 to TRBJ2-7; 13 bases match TRBD2. The CDR3 consists of 16 residues. Germline loops: CDR1 KGHSH, CDR2 LQKENI. V shed 3 bases and J 5 bases; nucleotides not matched to a gene: 7. In DNA form, the CDR3 reads TGTGCCAGCTCACCCGCGAGACTAGCGGGAGGAAACGAGCAGTACTTC. It encodes CASSPARLAGGNEQYF.